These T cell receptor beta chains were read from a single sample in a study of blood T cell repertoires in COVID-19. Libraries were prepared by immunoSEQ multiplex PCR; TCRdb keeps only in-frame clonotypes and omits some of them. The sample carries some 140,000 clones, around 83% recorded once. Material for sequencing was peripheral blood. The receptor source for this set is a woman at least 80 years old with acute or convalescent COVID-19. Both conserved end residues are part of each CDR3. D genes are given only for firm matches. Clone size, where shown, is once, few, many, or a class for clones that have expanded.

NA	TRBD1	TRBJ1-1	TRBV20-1	CSASRQGARTEAFF	TGCAGTGCTAGTCGACAGGGGGCTCGGACTGAAGCTTTCTTT
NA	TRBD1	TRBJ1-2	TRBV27	CASSPTDRVKGYTF	TGTGCCAGCAGTCCCACCGACAGGGTCAAAGGCTACACCTTC
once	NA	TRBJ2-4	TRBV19	CASTYGQLLAKNIQYF	TGTGCCAGTACCTATGGACAGCTTCTAGCCAAAAACATTCAGTACTTC
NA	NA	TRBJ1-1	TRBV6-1	CASSEAWAGTTEAFF	TGTGCCAGCAGTGAAGCTTGGGCGGGTACCACTGAAGCTTTCTTT
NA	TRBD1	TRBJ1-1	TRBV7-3	CASSAGTAGAEAFF	TGTGCCAGCAGCGCAGGGACAGCTGGCGCTGAAGCTTTCTTT
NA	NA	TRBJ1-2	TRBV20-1	CSASPKKAYTF	TGCAGTGCTAGCCCTAAAAAAGCCTACACCTTC
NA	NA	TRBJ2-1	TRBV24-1	CATSAKEDSYNEQFF	TGTGCCACCAGTGCCAAAGAGGACTCCTACAATGAGCAGTTCTTC
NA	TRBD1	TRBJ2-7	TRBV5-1	CASSSGQGVVSYEQYF	TGCGCCAGCAGCTCCGGACAGGGGGTAGTGTCCTACGAGCAGTACTTC
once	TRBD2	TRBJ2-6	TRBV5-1	CASSPRGGALSGANVLTF	TGCGCCAGCAGCCCCCGGGGGGGGGCCCTCTCTGGGGCCAACGTCCTGACTTTC
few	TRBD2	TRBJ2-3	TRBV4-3	CASSHSGLAPIHTDTQYF	TGCGCCAGCAGCCATTCGGGACTAGCCCCAATTCACACAGATACGCAGTATTTT
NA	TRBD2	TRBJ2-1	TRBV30	CAWSVRFSGTSTPRAQFF	TGTGCCTGGAGTGTTCGCTTTTCCGGGACTAGCACCCCAAGGGCGCAGTTCTTC
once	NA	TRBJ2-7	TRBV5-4	CASSLRQGEQYF	TGTGCCAGCAGCTTGAGGCAGGGTGAGCAGTACTTC
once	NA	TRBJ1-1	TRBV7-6	CASSLARRGGTEAFF	TGTGCCAGCAGCTTAGCGAGAAGGGGAGGTACTGAAGCTTTCTTT
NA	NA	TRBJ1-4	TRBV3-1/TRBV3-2	CASSQVPGVREKLFF	TGTGCCAGCAGCCAAGTCCCAGGGGTCCGCGAAAAACTGTTTTTT
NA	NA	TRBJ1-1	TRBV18	CASSPPGRGEAFF	TGTGCCAGCTCACCCCCAGGCCGGGGAGAAGCTTTCTTT
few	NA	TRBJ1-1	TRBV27	CASSFRGRNTEAFF	TGTGCCAGCAGTTTTCGAGGGAGGAACACTGAAGCTTTCTTT
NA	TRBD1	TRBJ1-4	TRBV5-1	CASSFGQATNEKLFF	TGCGCCAGCAGCTTCGGACAGGCAACTAATGAAAAACTGTTTTTT
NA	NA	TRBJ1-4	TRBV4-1	CASSQVKQGVEKLFF	TGCGCCAGCAGCCAAGTCAAACAGGGAGTTGAAAAACTGTTTTTT
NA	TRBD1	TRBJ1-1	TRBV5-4	CASSLRQGNTEAFF	TGTGCCAGCAGCTTGAGACAGGGGAACACTGAAGCTTTCTTT
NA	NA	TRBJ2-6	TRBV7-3	CASSPSGFGANVLTF	TGTGCCAGCAGTCCTTCAGGGTTTGGTGCCAACGTCCTGACTTTC
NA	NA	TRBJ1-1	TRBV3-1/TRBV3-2	CASSRRFEAFF	TGTGCCAGCAGCCGCCGGTTTGAAGCTTTCTTT
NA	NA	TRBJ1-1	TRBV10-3	CAISESRMNTEAFF	TGTGCCATCAGTGAGTCCAGGATGAACACTGAAGCTTTCTTT
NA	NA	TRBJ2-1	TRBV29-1	CSVEDYRNNEQFF	TGCAGCGTTGAAGATTACAGGAACAATGAGCAGTTCTTC
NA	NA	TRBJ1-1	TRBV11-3	CASSLASNTEAFF	TGTGCCAGCAGCTTAGCGAGCAACACTGAAGCTTTCTTT
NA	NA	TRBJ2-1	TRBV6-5	CASTDLSYSYNEQFF	TGTGCCAGCACGGACTTATCATACTCCTACAATGAGCAGTTCTTC
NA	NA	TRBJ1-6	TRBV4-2	CASSHQGRDSPLHF	TGTGCCAGCAGCCACCAGGGTAGGGATTCACCCCTCCACTTT
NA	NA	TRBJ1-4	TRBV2	CASRLLTGSEKLFF	TGTGCCAGCAGATTACTCACCGGGAGTGAAAAACTGTTTTTT
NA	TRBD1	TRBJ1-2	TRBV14	CASSLRTGDYGYTF	TGTGCCAGCAGCCTCCGGACAGGGGACTATGGCTACACCTTC
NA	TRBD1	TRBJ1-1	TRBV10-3	CAISERTGGPEAFF	TGTGCCATCAGTGAGCGGACAGGGGGTCCTGAAGCTTTCTTT
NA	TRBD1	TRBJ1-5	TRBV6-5	CANSRQGGQPQHF	TGTGCCAATTCTCGACAGGGAGGTCAGCCCCAGCATTTT
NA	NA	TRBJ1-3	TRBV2	CASSSRGTWQRNTIYF	TGTGCCAGCAGTTCCAGGGGAACTTGGCAAAGAAACACCATATATTTT
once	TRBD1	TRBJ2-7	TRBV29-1	CSAHRGPYEQYF	TGCAGCGCCCACAGGGGGCCCTACGAGCAGTACTTC
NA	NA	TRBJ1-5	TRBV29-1	CSVAWGLNQPQHF	TGCAGCGTTGCCTGGGGGCTCAATCAGCCCCAGCATTTT
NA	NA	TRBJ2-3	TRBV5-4	CASSFLTSTDTQYF	TGTGCCAGCAGCTTCCTAACTAGCACAGATACGCAGTATTTT
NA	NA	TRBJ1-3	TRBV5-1	CASSSDSVTSGNTIYF	TGCGCCAGCAGCTCCGATTCAGTCACCTCTGGAAACACCATATATTTT
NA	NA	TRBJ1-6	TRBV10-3	CAISEFGEDTLHF	TGTGCCATCAGTGAATTTGGGGAGGACACCCTCCACTTT
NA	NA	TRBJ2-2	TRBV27	CASLPFVGRDTGELFF	TGTGCCAGTCTTCCCTTTGTCGGCAGGGACACCGGGGAGCTGTTTTTT
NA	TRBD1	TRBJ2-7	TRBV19	CASSMDRGGEQYF	TGTGCCAGTAGTATGGACAGGGGTGGCGAGCAGTACTTC
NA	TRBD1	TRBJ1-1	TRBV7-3	CASSLTSRGTEAFF	TGTGCCAGCAGTCTGACGAGCAGGGGGACTGAAGCTTTCTTT
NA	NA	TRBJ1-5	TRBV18	CASSLGVDSNQPQHF	TGTGCCAGCTCACTAGGGGTCGATAGCAATCAGCCCCAGCATTTT
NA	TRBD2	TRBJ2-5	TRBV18	CASSRLAGALKETQYF	TGTGCCAGCTCTCGACTAGCGGGGGCCCTAAAGGAGACCCAGTACTTC
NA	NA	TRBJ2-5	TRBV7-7	CASSSNLFPSNQETQYF	TGTGCCAGCAGCTCAAACCTTTTCCCGAGTAACCAAGAGACCCAGTACTTC
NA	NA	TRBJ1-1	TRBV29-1	CRVQQDLNTEAFF	TGCAGGGTCCAACAAGATCTGAACACTGAAGCTTTCTTT
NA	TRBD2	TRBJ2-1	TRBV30	CAWMRGGAFSGEQFF	TGTGCCTGGATGCGCGGGGGGGCCTTCTCTGGTGAGCAGTTCTTC
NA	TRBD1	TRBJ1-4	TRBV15	CATSIQTGTGDEKLFF	TGTGCCACCAGCATCCAGACCGGGACAGGGGATGAAAAACTGTTTTTT
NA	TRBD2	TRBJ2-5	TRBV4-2	CASSPLAGGTGETQYF	TGTGCCAGCAGCCCATTAGCGGGGGGAACGGGAGAGACCCAGTACTTC
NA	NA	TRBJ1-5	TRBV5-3	CARSLVQVYQPQHF	TGTGCCAGAAGCTTGGTACAGGTCTATCAGCCCCAGCATTTT